This T cell receptor beta chain was profiled in a study of vaccination and CD4 T cells after COVID-19 (dated by TCRdb to about 2022). Regarding the study in general: Convalescent patients had a positive SARS-CoV-2 result on nasal swab PCR, and of these patients, under ten had mild disease and one had severe disease. Six males and four females were included in the convalescent cohort, with two Hispanic individuals, seven Caucasians, two Asians and one multiracial person represented. Two doses of either the Pfizer-BioNTech BNT162b2 vaccine (n=8) or the Moderna mRNA-1273 vaccine (n=2) were administered to participants. Post-COVID blood samples were collected from convalescent patients a median of approximately 100 days after diagnosis, with a range of roughly 30 to 161 days. The time from the second vaccine dose to post-vaccine blood sampling had a median of roughly 72 days and ranged from about 12 to 250 days. Overlapping spike peptide pools from SARS-CoV-2 and from the common cold coronaviruses HCoV-NL63, HCoV-OC43 and HCoV-229E were used as culture stimuli. As controls, cultures received a CEFX viral epitope pool (the positive control), an HIV-1 Nef peptide pool (the negative control), or no peptide at all. In around nine COVID-19 convalescent patients and a handful of infection-naive healthy vaccine recipients, the spike-specific CD4+ TCR repertoire before mRNA vaccination was compared with the repertoire after mRNA vaccination. The investigation overall reported the following: Relatively few convalescent patients were included in the study, and early timepoints after natural infection were not analyzed. Nearly all vaccine-specific clones in convalescent patients (304 of 307) were mono-reactive for SARS-CoV-2 spike rather than cross-reactive with common cold coronaviruses. In convalescent patients, a median approximately 90% of post-vaccine SARS-CoV-2-reactive clones were detected only after vaccination, suggesting vaccine-specific priming. The median count of SARS-CoV-2-reactive clonotypes went up from 20 to 25 after infection to 38 after vaccination, although the change was not significant.

In the paper's terms, the treatment or condition label means: approximately nine-day PBMC culture with coronavirus spike peptide pools or control peptides (ViraFEST assay). To expand antigen-specific T cells with peptide pools and then pick out the expanded clonotypes through TCR sequencing, the study relied on the ViraFEST assay. The convalescent patients' positive SARS-CoV-2 PCR tests were from March to December 2020, which was before the Alpha, Beta and Delta variants emerged in the United States. PBMCs were cultured at a few million per well in IMDM supplemented with about 5% human AB serum and 9.5 to 10 IU/ml IL-2, with roughly 10 ug/ml peptide pools added. Half of the culture medium was replaced with fresh IL-2-containing medium on days 3 and 7. CD4+ T cells were isolated after approximately ten days of culture through negative selection using the EasySep CD4+ T cell isolation kit. PBMCs were separated from whole blood using Ficoll-Paque Plus gradient centrifugation and then either used fresh or cryopreserved at -140C. Culture conditions were generally each tested in triplicate wells.

CDR1 and CDR2 are read off the germline V gene as SGHVS and FQNEAQ. There are 17 amino acids in the CDR3, from cysteine to phenylalanine inclusive. Kept here is only the CDR3 DNA, which spans 51 bases and is read in frame from base 1. V is cut back by 1 base and J by 4 bases, with 2 bases in the junction unmatched. The method was PCR. DNA from cultured CD4+ T cells was subjected to TCR sequencing with the Oncomine TCR Beta short-read assay at the Johns Hopkins FTIC core. Genomic DNA was extracted from the cultured CD4+ T cells with the QIAamp micro DNA kit. Oncomine TCR Beta libraries from cultured CD4+ T cells were pooled with unique dual indexes and sequenced on an Illumina iSeq 100. As for the original processing: Non-productive sequences were filtered out, and CDR3s that did not start with C, did not end with F or W, or were shorter than 7 amino acids were discarded. The MANAFEST web application identified antigen-specific clonotypes by comparing peptide-stimulated wells against reference wells and other culture wells. An FDR below 0.05, an odds ratio above 5, and a productive frequency above 0.1% in at least two of three replicate wells were required for clones to be considered positive. A clonotype counted as cross-reactive if it showed significant expansion both in the SARS-CoV-2 spike wells and in at least one common cold coronavirus spike condition. CDR3 homology was assessed with Levenshtein distances (stringdist) and unrooted phylogenetic trees (ape) in R version 3.6.1. The public reads were reanalyzed by TCRdb: fastp trimming at Q25, MiXCR alignment, in-frame beta chains only. Here each entry gathers all rows of one CDR3 protein and keeps the most common genes and DNA. None of the V and J calls come from the authors' own analysis; TCRdb made them. This sample gives about 5,300 distinct CDR3 sequences in total; roughly 25% of them show up just once. Around 24% of the sample lies in the top ten.

Points on this clonotype: The target of this receptor is not known. Base qualities are missing; no much larger clone stands one base away.

Material: CD4+ T cells from blood, cultured in vitro, obtained after SARS-CoV-2 vaccination. This receptor was identified in a human donor who had recovered from COVID-19. Rearrangement joined TRBV7-8 to TRBJ2-1; 15 of the junction bases match TRBD2. The DNA sequence is TGTGCCAGCAGCTTAGGGACTAGCGGGGGGGGATACAATGAGCAGTTCTTC. It codes for CASSLGTSGGGYNEQFF.